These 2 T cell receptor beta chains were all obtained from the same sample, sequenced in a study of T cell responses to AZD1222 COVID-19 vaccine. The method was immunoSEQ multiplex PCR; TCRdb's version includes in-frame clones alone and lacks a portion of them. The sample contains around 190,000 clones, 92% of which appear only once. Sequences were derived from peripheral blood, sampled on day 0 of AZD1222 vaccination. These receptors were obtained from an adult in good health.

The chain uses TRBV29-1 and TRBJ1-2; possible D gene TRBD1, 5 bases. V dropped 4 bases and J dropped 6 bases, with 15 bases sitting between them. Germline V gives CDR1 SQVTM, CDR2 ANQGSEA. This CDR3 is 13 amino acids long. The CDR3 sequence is CSVVPRRGHGYTF. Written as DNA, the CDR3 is TGCAGCGTTGTTCCCCGGCGGGGCCATGGCTACACCTTC.

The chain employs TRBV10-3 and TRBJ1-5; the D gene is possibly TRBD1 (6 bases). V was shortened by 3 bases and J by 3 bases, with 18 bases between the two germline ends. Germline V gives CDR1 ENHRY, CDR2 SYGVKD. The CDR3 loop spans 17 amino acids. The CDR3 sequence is CAISDNEGGGHNQPQHF. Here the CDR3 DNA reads TGTGCCATCAGTGATAACGAAGGGGGTGGACACAATCAGCCCCAGCATTTT.